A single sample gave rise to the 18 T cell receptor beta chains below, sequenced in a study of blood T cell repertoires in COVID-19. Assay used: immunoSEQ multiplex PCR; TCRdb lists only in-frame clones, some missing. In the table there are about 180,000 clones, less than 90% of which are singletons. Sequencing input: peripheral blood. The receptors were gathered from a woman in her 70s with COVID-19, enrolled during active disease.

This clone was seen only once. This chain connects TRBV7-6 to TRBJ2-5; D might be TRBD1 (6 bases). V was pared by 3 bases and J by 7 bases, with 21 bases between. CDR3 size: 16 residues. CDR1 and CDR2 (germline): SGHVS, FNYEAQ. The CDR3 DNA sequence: TGTGCCAGCAGCTTTCGAAAGGCAGGGGCAGGAGGGACCCAGTACTTC. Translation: CASSFRKAGAGGTQYF. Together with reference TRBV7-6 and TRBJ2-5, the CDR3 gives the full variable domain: GAGVSQSPRYKVTKRGQDVALRCDPISGHVSLYWYRQALGQGPEFLTYFNYEAQQDKSGLPNDRFSAERPEGSISTLTIQRTEQRDSAMYRCASSFRKAGAGGTQYFGPGTRLLVL.

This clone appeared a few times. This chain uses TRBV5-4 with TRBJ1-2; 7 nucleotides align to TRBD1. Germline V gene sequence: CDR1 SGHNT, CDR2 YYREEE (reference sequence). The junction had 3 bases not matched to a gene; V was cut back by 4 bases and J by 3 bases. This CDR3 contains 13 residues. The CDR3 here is CASSVDRDYGYTF. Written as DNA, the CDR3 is TGTGCCAGCAGCGTAGACAGGGACTATGGCTACACCTTC.

The CDR3 region is CAYSTGTETQYF. The CDR3 coding sequence is TGTGCCTATTCGACAGGAACTGAGACCCAGTACTTC. The gene calls are TRBV30 and TRBJ2-5; possibly TRBD1 for D (6 bases). The CDR3 covers 12 residues. The germline V gene encodes CDR1 GTSNPN and CDR2 SVGIG (reference sequence). Trimming cost V 7 bases and J 5 bases, with 14 bases left between them.

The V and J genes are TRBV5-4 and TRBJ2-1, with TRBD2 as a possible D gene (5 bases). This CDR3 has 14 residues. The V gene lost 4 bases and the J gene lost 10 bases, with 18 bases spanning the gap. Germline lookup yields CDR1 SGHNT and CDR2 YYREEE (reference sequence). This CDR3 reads CASSLVSSYGEQFF. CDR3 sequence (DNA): TGTGCCAGCAGCCTAGTGTCTAGCTACGGGGAGCAGTTCTTC.

The CDR3 region has the DNA TGTGCCAGCAGGCCGCCGGGAGCTTATAGCAATCAGCCCCAGCATTTT. Protein product: CASRPPGAYSNQPQHF. This rearrangement joins TRBV28 to TRBJ1-5; no definite D call. CDR3 size: 16 residues. The V and J ends lost 6 bases and 0 bases respectively, with 15 bases between them. Germline CDR1 reads MDHEN; CDR2 reads SYDVKM. Full variable domain (rest looked up from reference TRBV28 and TRBJ1-5): DVKVTQSSRYLVKRTGEKVFLECVQDMDHENMFWYRQDPGLGLRLIYFSYDVKMKEKGDIPEGYSVSREKKERFSLILESASTNQTSMYLCASRPPGAYSNQPQHFGDGTRLSIL.

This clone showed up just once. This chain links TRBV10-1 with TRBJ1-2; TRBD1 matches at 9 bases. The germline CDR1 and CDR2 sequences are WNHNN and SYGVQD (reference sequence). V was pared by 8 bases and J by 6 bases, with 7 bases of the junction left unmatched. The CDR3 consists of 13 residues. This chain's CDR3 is CASSPGTGNGYTF. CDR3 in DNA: TGCGCCAGCTCTCCCGGGACAGGGAATGGCTACACCTTC.

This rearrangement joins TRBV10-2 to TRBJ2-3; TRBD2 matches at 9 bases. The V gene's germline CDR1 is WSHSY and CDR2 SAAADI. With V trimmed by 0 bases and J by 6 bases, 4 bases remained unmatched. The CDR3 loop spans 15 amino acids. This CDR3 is CASSESYLAGDTQYF. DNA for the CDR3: TGCGCCAGCAGTGAGTCGTACCTAGCGGGGGATACGCAGTATTTT.

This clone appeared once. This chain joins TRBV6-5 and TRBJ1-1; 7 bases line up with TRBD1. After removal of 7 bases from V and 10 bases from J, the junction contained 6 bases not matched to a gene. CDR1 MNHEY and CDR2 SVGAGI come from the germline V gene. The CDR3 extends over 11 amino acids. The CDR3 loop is CASKQGYRAFF. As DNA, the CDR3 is TGTGCCAGCAAACAGGGGTATCGAGCTTTCTTT.

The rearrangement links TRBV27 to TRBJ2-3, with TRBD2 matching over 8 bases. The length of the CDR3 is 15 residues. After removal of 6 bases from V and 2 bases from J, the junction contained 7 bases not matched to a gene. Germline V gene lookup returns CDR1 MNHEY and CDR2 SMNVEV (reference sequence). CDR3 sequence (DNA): TGTGCCAGCAGGTCGGTAGCGGGGACCACAGATACGCAGTATTTT. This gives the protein CASRSVAGTTDTQYF.

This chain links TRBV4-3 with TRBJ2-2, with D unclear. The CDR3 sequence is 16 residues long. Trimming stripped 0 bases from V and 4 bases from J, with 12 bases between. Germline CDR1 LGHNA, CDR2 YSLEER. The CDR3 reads CASSQEWALPTGELFF. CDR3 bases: TGCGCCAGCAGCCAAGAGTGGGCCCTCCCCACCGGGGAGCTGTTTTTT.

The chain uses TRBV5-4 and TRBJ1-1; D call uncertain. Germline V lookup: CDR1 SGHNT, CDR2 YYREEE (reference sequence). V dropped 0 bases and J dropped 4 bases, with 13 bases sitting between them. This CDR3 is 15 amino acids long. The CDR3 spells CASSLDLSTGTEAFF. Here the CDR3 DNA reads TGTGCCAGCAGCTTGGACTTATCGACGGGCACTGAAGCTTTCTTT.

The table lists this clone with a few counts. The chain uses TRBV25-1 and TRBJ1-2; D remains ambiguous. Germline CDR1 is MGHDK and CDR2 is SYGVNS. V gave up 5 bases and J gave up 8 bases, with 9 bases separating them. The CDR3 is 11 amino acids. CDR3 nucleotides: TGTGCCAGCAGTCAGGCCTGGGGCTACACCTTC. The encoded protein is CASSQAWGYTF.

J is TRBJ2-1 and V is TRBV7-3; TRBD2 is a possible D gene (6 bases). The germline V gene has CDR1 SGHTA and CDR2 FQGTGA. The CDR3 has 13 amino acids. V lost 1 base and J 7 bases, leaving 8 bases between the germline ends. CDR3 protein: CASSLNAGNEQFF. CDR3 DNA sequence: TGTGCCAGCAGCTTAAACGCGGGAAATGAGCAGTTCTTC.

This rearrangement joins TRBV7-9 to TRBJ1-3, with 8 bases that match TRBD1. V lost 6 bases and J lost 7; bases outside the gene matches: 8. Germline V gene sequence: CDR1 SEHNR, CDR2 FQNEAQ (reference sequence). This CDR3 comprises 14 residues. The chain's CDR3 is CASRADRGGNTIYF. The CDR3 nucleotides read TGTGCCAGCAGAGCCGACAGGGGAGGTAACACCATATATTTT.

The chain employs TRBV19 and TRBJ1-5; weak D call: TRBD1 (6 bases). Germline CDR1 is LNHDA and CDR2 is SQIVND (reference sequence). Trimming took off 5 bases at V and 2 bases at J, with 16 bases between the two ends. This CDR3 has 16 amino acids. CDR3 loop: CASSSRGPAGNQPQHF. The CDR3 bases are TGTGCCAGTAGTTCGCGGGGGCCGGCGGGCAATCAGCCCCAGCATTTT.

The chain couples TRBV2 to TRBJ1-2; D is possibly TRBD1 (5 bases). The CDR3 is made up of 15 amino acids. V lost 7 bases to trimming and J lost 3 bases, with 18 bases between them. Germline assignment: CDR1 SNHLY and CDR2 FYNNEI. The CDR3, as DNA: TGTGCCAGCACCCCCCAGCCGGGACTGGACTATGGCTACACCTTC. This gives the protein CASTPQPGLDYGYTF.

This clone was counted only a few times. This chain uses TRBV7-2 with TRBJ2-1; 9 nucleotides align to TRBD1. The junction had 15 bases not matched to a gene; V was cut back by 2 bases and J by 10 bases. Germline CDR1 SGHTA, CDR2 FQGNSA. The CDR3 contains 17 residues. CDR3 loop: CASSLSLSTGGFGEQFF. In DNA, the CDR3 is TGTGCCAGCAGCTTAAGTCTTAGTACAGGGGGCTTCGGGGAGCAGTTCTTC.

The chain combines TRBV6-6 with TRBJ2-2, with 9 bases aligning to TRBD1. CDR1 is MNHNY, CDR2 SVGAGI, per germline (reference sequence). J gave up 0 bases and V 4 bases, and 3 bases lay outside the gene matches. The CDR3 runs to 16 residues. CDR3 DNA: TGTGCCAGCAGTTCGCGACAGGGGGCGAACACCGGGGAGCTGTTTTTT. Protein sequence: CASSSRQGANTGELFF.